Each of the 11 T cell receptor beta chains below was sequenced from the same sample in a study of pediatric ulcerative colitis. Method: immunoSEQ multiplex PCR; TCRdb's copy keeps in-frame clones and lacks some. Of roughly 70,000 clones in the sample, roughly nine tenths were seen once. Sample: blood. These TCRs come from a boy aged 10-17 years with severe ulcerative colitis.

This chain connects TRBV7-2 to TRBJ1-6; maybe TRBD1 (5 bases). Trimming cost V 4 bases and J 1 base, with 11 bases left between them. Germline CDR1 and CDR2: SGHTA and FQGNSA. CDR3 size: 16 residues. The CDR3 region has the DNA TGTGCCAGCAGCTCCTCGGGGGTGTCCTATAATTCACCCCTCCACTTT. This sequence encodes CASSSSGVSYNSPLHF.

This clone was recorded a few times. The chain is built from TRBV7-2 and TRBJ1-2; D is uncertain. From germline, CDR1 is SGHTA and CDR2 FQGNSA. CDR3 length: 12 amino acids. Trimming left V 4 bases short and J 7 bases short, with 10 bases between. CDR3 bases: TGTGCCAGCAGCTCGAGAAGGAGTGGCTACACCTTC. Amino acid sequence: CASSSRRSGYTF.

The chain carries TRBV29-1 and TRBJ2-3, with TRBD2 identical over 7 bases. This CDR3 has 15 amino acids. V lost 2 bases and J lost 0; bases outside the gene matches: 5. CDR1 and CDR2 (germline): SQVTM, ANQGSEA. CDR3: CSVEFAGDSTDTQYF. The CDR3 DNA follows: TGCAGCGTTGAATTCGCGGGAGATAGCACAGATACGCAGTATTTT.

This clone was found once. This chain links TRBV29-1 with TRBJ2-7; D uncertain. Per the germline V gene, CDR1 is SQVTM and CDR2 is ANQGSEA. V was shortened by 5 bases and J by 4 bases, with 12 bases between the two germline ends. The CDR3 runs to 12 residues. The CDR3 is CSVRTEAYEQYF. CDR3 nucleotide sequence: TGCAGCGTTAGGACCGAGGCGTACGAGCAGTACTTC.

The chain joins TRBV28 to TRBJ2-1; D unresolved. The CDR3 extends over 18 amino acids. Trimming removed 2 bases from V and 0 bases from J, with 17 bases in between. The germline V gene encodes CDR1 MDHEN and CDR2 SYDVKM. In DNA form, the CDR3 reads TGTGCCAGCAGTTTACTGGGTGGACGAGATAGCTCCTACAATGAGCAGTTCTTC. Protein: CASSLLGGRDSSYNEQFF.

The CDR3 loop reads CASSANLASEQFF. As DNA, the CDR3 is TGTGCCAGCAGCGCCAACCTAGCGAGTGAGCAGTTCTTC. The chain carries TRBV7-8 and TRBJ2-1; perhaps TRBD2 as D (6 bases). The CDR3 consists of 13 residues. V was shortened by 5 bases and J by 9 bases, with 14 bases between the two germline ends. The germline CDR1 and CDR2 sequences are SGHVS and FQNEAQ.

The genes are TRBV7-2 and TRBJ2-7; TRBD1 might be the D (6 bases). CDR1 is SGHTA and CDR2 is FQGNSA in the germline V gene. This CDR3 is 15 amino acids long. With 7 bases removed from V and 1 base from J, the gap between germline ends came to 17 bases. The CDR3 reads CASTPFQGPSYEQYF. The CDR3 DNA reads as TGTGCCAGCACCCCCTTTCAGGGGCCATCCTACGAGCAGTACTTC.

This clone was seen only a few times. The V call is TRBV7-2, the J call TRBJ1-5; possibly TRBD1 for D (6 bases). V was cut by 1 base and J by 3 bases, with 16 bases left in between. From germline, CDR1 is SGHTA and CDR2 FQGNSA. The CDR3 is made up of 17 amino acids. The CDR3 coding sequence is TGTGCCAGCAGCTTAGGATGGGGGGCTACCCTCAATCAGCCCCAGCATTTT. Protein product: CASSLGWGATLNQPQHF.

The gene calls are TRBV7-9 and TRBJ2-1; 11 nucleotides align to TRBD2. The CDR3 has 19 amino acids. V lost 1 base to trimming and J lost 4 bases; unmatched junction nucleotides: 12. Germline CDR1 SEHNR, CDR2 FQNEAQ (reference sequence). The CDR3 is CASSLDPPRLAGLYNEQFF. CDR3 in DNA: TGTGCCAGCAGCTTAGACCCCCCCCGACTAGCGGGATTATACAATGAGCAGTTCTTC.

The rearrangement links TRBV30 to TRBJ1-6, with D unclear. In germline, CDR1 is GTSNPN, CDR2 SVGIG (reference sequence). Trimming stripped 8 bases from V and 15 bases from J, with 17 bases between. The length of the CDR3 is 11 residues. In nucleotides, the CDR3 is TGTGCCCAACTCGGCGGACGTGGCCTCCACTTT. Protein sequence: CAQLGGRGLHF.

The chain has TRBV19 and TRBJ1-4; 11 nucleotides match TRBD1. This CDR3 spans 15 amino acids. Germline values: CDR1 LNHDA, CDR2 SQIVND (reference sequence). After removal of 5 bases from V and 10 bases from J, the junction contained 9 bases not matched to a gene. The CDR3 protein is CASSPRTGGERKLFF. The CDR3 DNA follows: TGTGCCAGTAGTCCCAGGACAGGGGGCGAGAGAAAACTGTTTTTT. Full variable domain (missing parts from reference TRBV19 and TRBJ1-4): DGGITQSPKYLFRKEGQNVTLSCEQNLNHDAMYWYRQDPGQGLRLIYYSQIVNDFQKGDIAEGYSVSREKKESFPLTVTSAQKNPTAFYLCASSPRTGGERKLFFGSGTQLSVL.